This T cell receptor beta chain was retrieved from a study of T cell responses to AZD1222 COVID-19 vaccine. Produced via immunoSEQ multiplex PCR; TCRdb's table is partial and in-frame only. The sample lists roughly 100,000 clones, more than 70% seen once, with about a sixth in the top ten. Here the sequenced sample was peripheral blood, taken 28 days after the second AZD1222 dose. This receptor was taken from an adult who received the AZD1222 COVID-19 vaccine.

The CDR3 spells CAWGLGFNQPQHF. CDR3 nucleotide sequence: TGTGCCTGGGGACTGGGTTTCAATCAGCCCCAGCATTTT. The chain couples TRBV30 to TRBJ1-5; D gene unclear. This CDR3 has 13 amino acids. The V end was cut by 5 bases, the J end by 3 bases, with 11 bases between. CDR1 GTSNPN and CDR2 SVGIG come from the germline V gene (reference sequence).